The clone carrying this T cell receptor beta chain was picked up a small number of times. From germline, CDR1 is SGHRS and CDR2 YFSETQ. The CDR3 covers 14 residues. V dropped 4 bases and J dropped 0 bases, with 8 bases sitting between them. The sample comes from a study of blood T cell repertoires in COVID-19. The wider study: PBMCs, B-cell-depleted T cells, or T cells were the source of the cDNA or gDNA that made up the material.

Donors of Cohort 3 who recovered were those that had two negative PCRs, clearance, or symptom resolution. As originally analysed: Estimates of nucleated cell counts were drawn from the amplification of reference gene primers. The protocol was immunoSEQ multiplex PCR, while the TCRdb copy is restricted to in-frame clones and leaves out a portion. That table furnishes V, J and clone size, whereas the DNA furnished D and trimming. Of about 320,000 clones in the sample, 80% to 90% are singletons; the top ten hold around 9.3%. Sample: PBMCs or T cells enriched from blood (not recorded which). V is TRBV5-1 and J is TRBJ1-3; D remains ambiguous. The sequence was collected from a woman aged 18-35 years who had recovered from COVID-19. CDR3 DNA: TGCGCCAGCAGCCGCCCGGGCTCTGGAAACACCATATATTTT. This gives the protein CASSRPGSGNTIYF. Combining the CDR3 with reference TRBV5-1 and TRBJ1-3 gives the whole variable domain KAGVTQTPRYLIKTRGQQVTLSCSPISGHRSVSWYQQTPGQGLQFLFEYFSETQRNKGNFPGRFSGRQFSNSRSEMNVSTLELGDSALYLCASSRPGSGNTIYFGEGSWLTVV.